The 6 T cell receptor beta chains listed next were all sequenced from one sample in a study of blood T cell repertoires in COVID-19. Profiling relied on immunoSEQ multiplex PCR, and the TCRdb table lists in-frame clones only, not all of them. The sample lists just under 65,000 clones, more than 65% seen once, with 5.3% in the top ten. Sequences were obtained from peripheral blood. These receptors came from a human donor in a cohort sampled during active COVID-19.

The V and J genes are TRBV18 and TRBJ2-2; TRBD2 is a possible D gene (5 bases). Germline V lookup: CDR1 KGHSH, CDR2 LQKENI. The CDR3 is 22 residues long. Trimming took off 4 bases at V and 3 bases at J, with 33 bases between the two ends. The CDR3 DNA reads TGTGCCAGCTCACGCAATCGGCCCTCCACGTCCGGGAAAAGGGTGGACACCGGGGAGCTGTTTTTT. This codes for CASSRNRPSTSGKRVDTGELFF.

The chain has TRBV7-2 and TRBJ2-1; 12 bases align to TRBD2. Germline V gene sequence: CDR1 SGHTA, CDR2 FQGNSA. The CDR3 runs to 14 residues. V shed 7 bases, J shed 8 bases, and the junction held 6 bases outside the gene matches. The chain's CDR3 is CASILAGGPHEQFF. Written as DNA, the CDR3 is TGTGCCAGCATCCTAGCGGGGGGGCCCCATGAGCAGTTCTTC. Full variable domain (missing parts from reference TRBV7-2 and TRBJ2-1): GAGVSQSPSNKVTEKGKDVELRCDPISGHTALYWYRQSLGQGLEFLIYFQGNSAPDKSGLPSDRFSAERTGGSVSTLTIQRTQQEDSAVYLCASILAGGPHEQFFGPGTRLTVL.

The rearrangement uses TRBV7-2 and TRBJ2-3; 8 bases agree with TRBD2. Trimming at V came to 3 bases and at J to 4 bases, leaving 6 bases not matched to a gene. The CDR3 covers 15 residues. Germline CDR1 SGHTA, CDR2 FQGNSA. This CDR3 is CASSFGGRGADTQYF. Written as DNA, the CDR3 is TGTGCCAGCAGCTTTGGGGGGCGGGGGGCAGATACGCAGTATTTT.

The chain combines TRBV5-1 with TRBJ2-3; TRBD2 agrees at 9 bases. V was clipped by 0 bases and J by 0 bases; unmatched bases: 2. The CDR3 runs 16 residues. Germline CDR1 reads SGHRS; CDR2 reads YFSETQ. CDR3 amino acids: CASSLVLAGSTDTQYF. Written as DNA, the CDR3 is TGCGCCAGCAGCTTGGTGCTAGCGGGGAGCACAGATACGCAGTATTTT. Full variable domain (outside the CDR3, taken from reference TRBV5-1 and TRBJ2-3): KAGVTQTPRYLIKTRGQQVTLSCSPISGHRSVSWYQQTPGQGLQFLFEYFSETQRNKGNFPGRFSGRQFSNSRSEMNVSTLELGDSALYLCASSLVLAGSTDTQYFGPGTRLTVL.

The chain couples TRBV6-1 to TRBJ2-7, with D tentatively TRBD2 (5 bases). The CDR3 is 12 residues long. Germline V gene lookup returns CDR1 MNHNS and CDR2 SASEGT. The V and J ends lost 3 bases and 4 bases respectively, with 7 bases between them. CDR3 protein: CASSEDWYEQYF. CDR3 DNA sequence: TGTGCCAGCAGTGAGGACTGGTACGAGCAGTACTTC.

The rearrangement uses TRBV4-2 and TRBJ2-6; 7 nucleotides agree with TRBD1. Germline CDR1 LGHNA, CDR2 YNFKEQ. V was clipped by 2 bases and J by 2 bases; unmatched bases: 0. The CDR3 covers 15 residues. The CDR3 loop is CASSQQGAGANVLTF. CDR3 nucleotides: TGTGCCAGCAGCCAACAGGGGGCTGGGGCCAACGTCCTGACTTTC.